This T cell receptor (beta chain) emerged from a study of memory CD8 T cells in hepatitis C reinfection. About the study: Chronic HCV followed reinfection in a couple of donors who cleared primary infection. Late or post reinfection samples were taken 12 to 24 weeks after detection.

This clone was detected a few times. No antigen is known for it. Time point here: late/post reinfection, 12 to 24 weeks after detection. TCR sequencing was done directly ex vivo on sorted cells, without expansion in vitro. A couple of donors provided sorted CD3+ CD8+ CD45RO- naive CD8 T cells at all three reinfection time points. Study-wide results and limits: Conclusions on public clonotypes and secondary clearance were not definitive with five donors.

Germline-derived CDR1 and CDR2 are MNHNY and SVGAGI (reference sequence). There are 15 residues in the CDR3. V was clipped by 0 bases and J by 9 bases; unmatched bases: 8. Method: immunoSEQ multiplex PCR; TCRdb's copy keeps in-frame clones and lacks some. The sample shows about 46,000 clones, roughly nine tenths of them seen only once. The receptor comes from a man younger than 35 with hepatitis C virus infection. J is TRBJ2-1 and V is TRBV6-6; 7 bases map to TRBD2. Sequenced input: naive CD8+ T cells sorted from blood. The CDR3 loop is CASSYSKRDSVEQFF. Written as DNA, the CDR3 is TGTGCCAGCAGTTACTCGAAGCGGGATTCGGTTGAGCAGTTCTTC.